This T cell receptor (beta chain) is drawn from a study of OX40 agonist ivuxolimab in advanced cancers. The data were produced by immunoSEQ multiplex PCR, yet TCRdb's version contains in-frame clones alone and is incomplete. The repertoire includes just over 90,000 clones, roughly nine tenths of them detected once, and approximately 3.6% sits in the top ten. Study-level findings and limits: CD8+ T cells averaged more expanded clones than CD4+.

In regard to this clone: What it binds is not known.

The J segment lost 3 bases and the V segment lost 5 bases, leaving 4 bases of the junction unmatched. Germline V gene lookup returns CDR1 PRHDT and CDR2 FYEKMQ (reference sequence). This CDR3 has 15 residues. This specimen consisted of CD4+ or CD8+ T cells sorted from blood, obtained in a trial of the OX40 agonist ivuxolimab. This chain connects TRBV13 to TRBJ2-3; 11 positions match TRBD2. The source of this sequence is an adult with an advanced solid tumor such as melanoma, head and neck, liver or kidney cancer. The CDR3 bases are TGTGCCAGCAGCCCTACTAGCGGGAGAACAGATACGCAGTATTTT. Amino acid sequence: CASSPTSGRTDTQYF.